The next 8 T cell receptor beta chains were all read from a single sample in a study of blood T cells in healthy people across ages. PCR was performed a second time for roughly 7 to 11 cycles using a sample-barcoded 5' primer and a J-beta primer mix. Each CDR3 protein is one row after TCRdb ran MiXCR on the 5' RACE reads. This sample has roughly 730,000 distinct CDR3 sequences, with roughly three fifths found just once. Source material: blood. Receptors were obtained from a man aged 35-49 years in good health.

The sample holds a few counts of this clonotype. V is TRBV15 and J is TRBJ2-3, with D possibly TRBD2 on 7 matching bases. The V end lost 1 base, the J end lost 6 bases, and 20 bases lay between the germline ends. Per the germline V gene, CDR1 is LNHNV and CDR2 is YYDKDF (reference sequence). The CDR3 consists of 17 residues. This CDR3 is CATSRGDGGPSWDTQYF. DNA of the CDR3: TGTGCCACCAGCAGAGGAGACGGGGGGCCATCCTGGGATACGCAGTATTTT.

This clonotype was detected a few times. The chain couples TRBV6-5 to TRBJ1-5; D may be TRBD1 (6 bases). V lost 0 bases and J 4 bases, leaving 13 bases between the germline ends. The germline CDR1 and CDR2 sequences are MNHEY and SVGAGI. The CDR3 extends over 16 amino acids. CDR3 bases: TGTGCCAGCAGTTACTCGAGGGGGGCGAGGAATCAGCCCCAGCATTTT. It specifies CASSYSRGARNQPQHF.

V is TRBV20-1 and J is TRBJ1-2, with D perhaps matching TRBD1 (5 bases). CDR3 length equals 13 residues. Germline-derived CDR1 and CDR2 are DFQATT and SNEGSKA (reference sequence). V gave up 4 bases and J gave up 1 base, with 10 bases separating them. In nucleotides, the CDR3 is TGCAGTGCTACCCAACAGGTTAACTATGGCTACACCTTC. This encodes CSATQQVNYGYTF.

This chain connects TRBV7-3 to TRBJ2-1; D may match TRBD1 or TRBD2 (5 bases each). V was clipped by 5 bases and J by 0 bases, with 20 bases between them. The CDR3 loop spans 18 amino acids. In germline, CDR1 is SGHTA, CDR2 FQGTGA. Written as DNA, the CDR3 is TGTGCCAGCAGCCAATCGGTTATACGGGACCTCTCCTACAATGAGCAGTTCTTC. The encoded protein is CASSQSVIRDLSYNEQFF. The complete variable domain, with remaining parts taken from reference TRBV7-3 and TRBJ2-1, reads GAGVSQTPSNKVTEKGKYVELRCDPISGHTALYWYRQSLGQGPEFLIYFQGTGAADDSGLPNDRFFAVRPEGSVSTLKIQRTERGDSAVYLCASSQSVIRDLSYNEQFFGPGTRLTVL.

This clonotype was seen a single time. The chain uses TRBV18 and TRBJ2-3; maybe TRBD1 (5 bases). With 5 bases removed from V and 4 bases from J, the gap between germline ends came to 13 bases. The CDR3 totals 14 residues. Germline CDR1 reads KGHSH; CDR2 reads LQKENI. CDR3 nucleotide sequence: TGTGCCAGCTCAACTAAAGGGGTGGCAGATACGCAGTATTTT. Translating it yields CASSTKGVADTQYF.

The chain couples TRBV28 to TRBJ2-7; D is ambiguous. This CDR3 is built from 12 residues. Germline V gene sequence: CDR1 MDHEN, CDR2 SYDVKM. V lost 5 bases to trimming and J lost 5 bases, with 10 bases between them. The chain's CDR3 is CASSASWDEQYF. The CDR3 DNA sequence: TGTGCCAGCAGTGCTTCTTGGGACGAGCAGTACTTC.

The chain recombines TRBV6-2 or TRBV6-3 with TRBJ2-5; 7 bases line up with TRBD1. J lost 4 bases, V lost 1 base, and 3 bases had no gene match. This CDR3 region has 14 residues. Germline CDR1 and CDR2: MNHEY and SVGEGT. The CDR3 loop is CASSYFTGAETQYF. CDR3 coding DNA: TGTGCCAGCAGTTACTTTACAGGGGCAGAGACCCAGTACTTC.

The rearrangement uses TRBV15 and TRBJ1-5; D is unclear. The germline CDR1 and CDR2 sequences are LNHNV and YYDKDF (reference sequence). The CDR3 runs to 15 residues. Trimming shortened V by 0 bases and J by 1 base, and 7 bases separated the two germline ends. CDR3 region: CATSRDLGSNQPQHF. DNA of the CDR3: TGTGCCACCAGCAGAGACCTTGGGAGCAATCAGCCCCAGCATTTT.